This entry features one T cell receptor (beta chain) sequence. These data belong to a study of blood T cells in healthy people across ages. Individuals who donated were healthy Caucasians from Russia aged roughly 6 to 100. Per sample, no less than 5.5 micrograms of total RNA were extracted. Primers used in a second PCR of about 7 to 12 cycles were a sample-barcoded 5' primer and a J-beta primer mix. TCRdb used MiXCR to reprocess the 5' RACE reads, holding one entry per CDR3 protein. The sample holds approximately 900,000 distinct CDR3 sequences, about 29% seen once. Germline lookup yields CDR1 SGHRS and CDR2 YFSETQ. After removal of 4 bases from V and 1 base from J, the junction contained 7 bases not matched to a gene. This CDR3 region has 15 residues. The data were also submitted as part of a second study, on T cells of mothers and their children. That work adds: Donation was provided by three healthy Caucasian mothers along with their six children.

The sample comprised blood. The receptor was derived from a woman aged 40-49 years in good health. The chain links TRBV5-1 to TRBJ2-7, with 8 bases aligning to TRBD1. The CDR3 spells CASSTDRGRSYEQYF. As DNA, the CDR3 is TGCGCCAGCAGCACAGACAGGGGTAGGTCCTACGAGCAGTACTTC.